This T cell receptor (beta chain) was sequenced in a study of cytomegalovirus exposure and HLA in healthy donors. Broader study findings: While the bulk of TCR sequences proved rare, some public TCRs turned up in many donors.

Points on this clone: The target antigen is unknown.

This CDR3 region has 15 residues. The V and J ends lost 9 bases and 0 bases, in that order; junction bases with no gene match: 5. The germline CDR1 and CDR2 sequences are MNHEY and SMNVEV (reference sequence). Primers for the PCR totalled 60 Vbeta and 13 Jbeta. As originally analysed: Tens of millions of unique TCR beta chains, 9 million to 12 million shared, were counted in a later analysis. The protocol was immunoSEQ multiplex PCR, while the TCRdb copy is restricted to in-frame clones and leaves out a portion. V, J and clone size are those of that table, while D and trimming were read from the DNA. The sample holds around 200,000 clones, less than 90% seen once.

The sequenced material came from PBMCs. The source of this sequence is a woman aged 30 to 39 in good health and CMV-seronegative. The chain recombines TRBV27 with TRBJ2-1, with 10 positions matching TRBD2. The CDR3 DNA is TGTGCCAGTAGACTAGCGGGTAGCTCCTACAATGAGCAGTTCTTC. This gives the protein CASRLAGSSYNEQFF.